The sequence of this TCR beta chain was determined in a study of T cell clonotyping in hematopoietic cell transplantation (dated by TCRdb to 2020 to 2023). Describing the broader study: The study collected 120 to 150 blood samples from about 40 consecutive transplant recipients and their related donors. Recruitment of patients ran from September 2015 to early 2017, and follow-up continued until late 2020 or until death. Results and caveats for the whole study, not just this receptor: The sample size was limited, and because cells were not sorted, the contributions of CD4 and CD8 repertoires could not be separated. After transplant, TCR diversity in recipients dropped, and pathologically expanded clonotypes increased progressively from day 30 to day 180. Broader TCR repertoire diversity after transplant was predicted by Inverse Simpson Index values from donors and from recipients before transplant. Overlap with donor repertoires was found for only a small fraction of recipient repertoires, with over 95% found to appear de novo at the given depth.

This sample's time point label indicates: 180 days after allo-HCT. Blood from recipients was drawn roughly 28 days before transplant, then again at days 30, 100 and 180 after transplant. Nuclei Lysis Solution was used to extract genomic DNA from fresh or cryopreserved unfractionated peripheral blood mononuclear cells. CDR1 is given as KGHSH and CDR2 as LQKENI, both from the germline V gene. A distance of 14 bases separates the germline ends of V and J, which lose 6 bases and 6 bases respectively. Inclusive of the bounding cysteine and phenylalanine, the CDR3 is 13 residues long. Only CDR3 DNA is held: 39 bases, read in frame from base 1. With the immunoSEQ assay, which is a bias-controlled multiplex PCR relying on V- and J-specific primers, TCR beta CDR3 regions were amplified from genomic DNA. A second PCR step added a proprietary barcode and Illumina adapter sequences to the CDR3 amplicons. An Illumina MiSeq instrument was used to sequence the CDR3 libraries. In the paper's pipeline: Export and quality control were handled in immunoSEQ Analyzer 3.0, while downstream analyses relied on R Bioconductor and Immunarch. Only productive rearrangements in the normalized downsampled data set went into calculating the repertoire metrics. In the normalized cohort, a clonotype counted as pathologically expanded if the clonotype was larger than 5 templates. The Inverse Simpson Index served as the measure of repertoire diversity. To capture all clonotypes, the CMV-specificity analyses were run on the non-normalized data set. Sourced from immuneACCESS, this table was stored by TCRdb with only in-frame sequences that have V and J called. A share of the clones is absent; for the studies checked, an unresolved V gene accounts for under half, and the remainder has no known explanation. That table furnishes V, J and clone size, whereas the DNA furnished D and trimming. Within this sample are about 7,500 clones, with about 92% of them counted one time only. Clones ranked in the top ten supply roughly 4.1% of the sample.

Regarding this clone: There is no known antigen for this receptor. No much larger clone exists at a distance of one base, and base qualities are not known.

The rearranged segments are TRBV18 and TRBJ1-2, with the D gene not confidently named. Sample: PBMCs, taken 180 days after allogeneic stem cell transplant. This sequence was found in a female patient between 50 and 59 years old who had an allogeneic stem cell transplant from an unrelated donor, so the T cells may come from the graft donor. Some clones in this sample may be carry-over from other donors' samples. The CDR3 reads as follows: CASSSSLPNGYTF. The DNA sequence is as follows: TGTGCCAGCTCCTCGTCCCTACCCAATGGCTACACCTTC.